The 15 T cell receptor beta chains below come from one sample, sequenced in a study of blood T cell repertoires in COVID-19 (dated by TCRdb to about 2020). The library was prepared using the immunoSEQ multiplex PCR assay. Sourced from immuneACCESS, this table was stored by TCRdb with only in-frame sequences that have V and J called. A share of the clones is absent; for the studies checked, an unresolved V gene accounts for under half, and the remainder has no known explanation. This sample is represented by under 300,000 clones; more than 75% of them were singletons. Clones ranked in the top ten supply approximately 13% of the sample. What was sequenced was peripheral blood. Receptors originate from a man older than 75 with acute or convalescent COVID-19.

This chain uses TRBV28 with TRBJ1-2; possibly TRBD1 for D (5 bases). Looked up from germline, CDR1 is MDHEN and CDR2 is SYDVKM. Trimming removed 2 bases from V and 7 bases from J, with 11 bases in between. This CDR3 region has 13 residues. CDR3 in amino acids: CASSLDGASGYTF. In DNA, the CDR3 is TGTGCCAGCAGTTTAGATGGGGCTAGTGGCTACACCTTC.

This CDR3 is CASSFTAEKLFF. CDR3 in DNA: TGTGCCAGCAGTTTTACAGCAGAAAAACTGTTTTTT. V gene TRBV28 combines with J gene TRBJ1-4; D ambiguous. The CDR3 is 12 amino acids. Germline V gene lookup returns CDR1 MDHEN and CDR2 SYDVKM. Trimming cost V 3 bases and J 8 bases, with 7 bases left between them.

This clone was seen only once. The rearrangement links TRBV18 to TRBJ2-1; tentative D call: TRBD1 (6 bases). V lost 5 bases to trimming and J lost 9 bases, with 11 bases between them. Germline assignment: CDR1 KGHSH and CDR2 LQKENI. This CDR3 contains 12 residues. The CDR3 DNA sequence: TGTGCCAGCTCAGTACAGGGTGGTGAGCAGTTCTTC. Translated, it gives CASSVQGGEQFF.

The gene calls are TRBV27 and TRBJ2-7; the match to TRBD1 covers 7 bases. The CDR3 loop spans 14 amino acids. Per germline, CDR1 MNHEY and CDR2 SMNVEV (reference sequence). V dropped 5 bases and J dropped 1; count of bases not matched to a gene: 5. This chain's CDR3 is CASSPQDRSYEQYF. The CDR3 DNA is TGTGCCAGCAGTCCCCAGGACAGGTCCTACGAGCAGTACTTC.

The chain is built from TRBV14 and TRBJ1-5; possibly TRBD1 for D (5 bases). V lost 6 bases and J 2 bases, leaving 14 bases between the germline ends. Per the germline V gene, CDR1 is SGHDN and CDR2 is FVKESK. The CDR3 has 15 residues. CDR3 in DNA: TGTGCCAGCAGTCGAGGCGGGGGAGGCAATCAGCCCCAGCATTTT. Its translation: CASSRGGGGNQPQHF.

The chain couples TRBV18 to TRBJ2-2; TRBD1 matches at 9 bases. The germline V gene encodes CDR1 KGHSH and CDR2 LQKENI. The CDR3 consists of 17 residues. Trimming at V came to 3 bases and at J to 5 bases, leaving 10 bases not matched to a gene. DNA of the CDR3: TGTGCCAGCTCACCTCGGGACAGGGAGCTTGGGACCGGGGAGCTGTTTTTT. This sequence encodes CASSPRDRELGTGELFF. Together with reference TRBV18 and TRBJ2-2, the CDR3 gives the full variable domain: NAGVMQNPRHLVRRRGQEARLRCSPMKGHSHVYWYRQLPEEGLKFMVYLQKENIIDESGMPKERFSAEFPKEGPSILRIQQVVRGDSAAYFCASSPRDRELGTGELFFGEGSRLTVL.

This clone was detected a few times. The rearrangement joins TRBV3-1 (or the pseudogene TRBV3-2) to TRBJ1-5; maybe TRBD1 (5 bases). The CDR3 totals 15 residues. The V gene lost 3 bases and the J gene lost 4 bases, with 13 bases spanning the gap. Germline V gives CDR1 LGHDT, CDR2 YNNKEL (reference sequence). The CDR3 nucleotides are TGTGCCAGCAGCCAGGGTCAGGGTAGAAATCAGCCCCAGCATTTT. Translation: CASSQGQGRNQPQHF.

The rearrangement joins TRBV6-5 to TRBJ2-7; D perhaps matches TRBD1 (5 bases). CDR1 is MNHEY and CDR2 is SVGAGI in the germline V gene. CDR3 length equals 13 residues. Trimming shortened V by 3 bases and J by 6 bases, and 12 bases separated the two germline ends. CDR3 DNA sequence: TGTGCCAGCAGTTATTTCAGGGCTAGCGAGCAGTACTTC. Translation: CASSYFRASEQYF.

The V and J genes are TRBV12-3 or TRBV12-4 and TRBJ2-1; no clear D gene. The CDR3 is made up of 13 amino acids. Between the trimmed V and J ends, which lost 3 bases and 5 bases, there was a span of 8 bases. The CDR3 loop reads CASSLSRNNEQFF. The CDR3 DNA follows: TGTGCCAGCAGTTTGAGCAGGAACAATGAGCAGTTCTTC.

V usage is TRBV2 and J usage is TRBJ2-1; D is ambiguous. Germline loops: CDR1 SNHLY, CDR2 FYNNEI. The V gene lost 10 bases and the J gene lost 7 bases, with 8 bases spanning the gap. The length of the CDR3 is 10 residues. As DNA, the CDR3 is TGTGCCACCGGTCGTAATGAGCAGTTCTTC. Amino acid sequence: CATGRNEQFF.

Concerning this clone: The same CDR3 is also encoded by other DNA sequences in this sample. J is TRBJ1-4 and V is TRBV28; 8 bases align to TRBD1. From germline, CDR1 is MDHEN and CDR2 SYDVKM. CDR3 size: 14 residues. The junction had 5 bases not matched to a gene; V was cut back by 6 bases and J by 5 bases. CDR3 protein: CASRPWTGNEKLFF. CDR3 DNA: TGTGCCAGCAGACCCTGGACAGGGAATGAAAAACTGTTTTTT.

V usage is TRBV28 and J usage is TRBJ2-2, with D possibly matching TRBD2 (6 bases). Germline CDR1 is MDHEN and CDR2 is SYDVKM. The CDR3 contains 17 residues. The germline V and J ends were trimmed by 3 bases and 3 bases, with 17 bases remaining between them. This CDR3 reads CASSFPGMAGHTGELFF. In DNA, the CDR3 is TGTGCCAGCAGTTTCCCTGGGATGGCGGGACACACCGGGGAGCTGTTTTTT. The full variable domain, completed using reference TRBV28 and TRBJ2-2, is DVKVTQSSRYLVKRTGEKVFLECVQDMDHENMFWYRQDPGLGLRLIYFSYDVKMKEKGDIPEGYSVSREKKERFSLILESASTNQTSMYLCASSFPGMAGHTGELFFGEGSRLTVL.

In regard to this clone: Other DNA sequences in this specimen translate into the identical CDR3. The V and J genes are TRBV3-1 (or the pseudogene TRBV3-2) and TRBJ1-1; tentatively, D is TRBD1 (5 bases). The CDR3 is made up of 15 amino acids. CDR1 and CDR2 (germline): LGHDT, YNNKEL (reference sequence). Trimming took off 1 base at V and 1 base at J, with 10 bases between the two ends. As DNA, the CDR3 is TGTGCCAGCAGCCAAGGCACCGGGGGGAACACTGAAGCTTTCTTT. It is translated as CASSQGTGGNTEAFF.

The chain links TRBV15 to TRBJ1-5; 7 nucleotides line up with TRBD1. The CDR3 is 16 residues long. Trimming at V came to 0 bases and at J to 3 bases, leaving 5 bases not matched to a gene. Germline values: CDR1 LNHNV, CDR2 YYDKDF (reference sequence). CDR3 in amino acids: CATSRDQGQSNQPQHF. The CDR3 nucleotides read TGTGCCACCAGCAGAGATCAGGGACAGTCCAATCAGCCCCAGCATTTT.

V gene TRBV19 combines with J gene TRBJ1-2; 8 bases align to TRBD1. Germline CDR1 LNHDA, CDR2 SQIVND (reference sequence). V shed 4 bases, J shed 1 base, and the junction held 8 bases outside the gene matches. The CDR3 spans 16 residues. The CDR3 DNA sequence: TGTGCCAGTAGTAGACCTCCGGGACAGGTTAACTATGGCTACACCTTC. Protein sequence: CASSRPPGQVNYGYTF.